The text below deals with one TCR beta chain. Using immunoSEQ multiplex PCR, the repertoire was profiled, and TCRdb retains in-frame clones only, with some absent. The sample has around 2.1 million clones; approximately 94% are singletons. These data are taken from a study of shared clonotypes between healthy human individuals. Study-wide background: Serving as donors were a couple of women and three men, whose ages spanned 18 to 49.

V lost 0 bases, J lost 8 bases, and 9 bases stayed unmatched. The CDR3 sequence is 16 residues long. Germline loops: CDR1 SGHKS, CDR2 YYEKEE (reference sequence). Sequencing used naive CD4+ T cells sorted from blood. Sample subset: CD45RA+ positively selected. The TCR comes from a man between 18 and 29 years old in good health. The chain recombines TRBV5-5 with TRBJ1-2, with 11 bases identical to TRBD1. Written as DNA, the CDR3 is TGTGCCAGCAGCTTGGAGGACAGGGGGCGCCCTGGGGGCTACACCTTC. Translation gives CASSLEDRGRPGGYTF.